This entry lists 18 T cell receptor beta chains sequenced from one sample in a study of blood T cell repertoires in COVID-19. The protocol was immunoSEQ multiplex PCR, while the TCRdb copy is restricted to in-frame clones and leaves out a portion. The sample lists 200,000 to 250,000 clones; 75% to 90% were seen once. The sample consisted of PBMCs or T cells enriched from blood (not recorded which). These receptors were collected from a woman aged 25 to 39 with acute COVID-19.

This sequence joins TRBV2 and TRBJ2-1; 7 nucleotides match TRBD2. Germline lookup yields CDR1 SNHLY and CDR2 FYNNEI. V lost 2 bases and J lost 7; bases outside the gene matches: 17. CDR3 length equals 18 residues. CDR3 DNA sequence: TGTGCCAGCAGTGAATGGGGGATTGGGGAGGGCCATAGGAATGAGCAGTTCTTC. It encodes CASSEWGIGEGHRNEQFF.

A few counts support this clone. The J gene is TRBJ2-4, the V gene TRBV7-3, with 15 bases matching TRBD2. The length of the CDR3 is 17 residues. Germline V lookup: CDR1 SGHTA, CDR2 FQGTGA. V trimming: 5 bases; J trimming: 6 bases; junction bases outside the gene matches: 8. The CDR3 DNA reads as TGTGCCAGCAGCCCCGGGACTAGCGGGAGGTGGGGAAACATTCAGTACTTC. Encoded protein: CASSPGTSGRWGNIQYF.

This chain uses TRBV2 with TRBJ1-3, with D perhaps matching TRBD1 (5 bases). Trimming pared 7 bases from V and 9 bases from J, leaving 10 bases between. CDR1 is SNHLY, CDR2 FYNNEI, per germline. This CDR3 has 11 amino acids. CDR3 residues: CASTRVTTIYF. The CDR3, as DNA: TGTGCCAGCACCAGGGTCACCACCATATATTTT.

This sequence joins TRBV28 and TRBJ2-3; D might be TRBD2 (5 bases). With 5 bases removed from V and 5 bases from J, the gap between germline ends came to 14 bases. This CDR3 is 14 amino acids long. Germline V CDR1 and CDR2: MDHEN, SYDVKM. This CDR3 is CASSPAGRGDTQYF. CDR3 coding DNA: TGTGCCAGCAGTCCCGCAGGCCGGGGAGATACGCAGTATTTT.

This clone has just a few counts. J is TRBJ2-1 and V is TRBV1; TRBD2 was called by the table and not checked on the DNA. TRBV1 is noted as a pseudogene. The CDR3 sequence is 13 residues long. Written as DNA, the CDR3 is TGCACCAGCAGCCGGAGGGTCCCCAATGAGCAGTTCTTC. The encoded protein is CTSSRRVPNEQFF.

This clone was detected only a few times. The chain has TRBV3-1 (or the pseudogene TRBV3-2) and TRBJ2-1; 15 bases match TRBD2. CDR3 size: 17 residues. CDR1 is LGHDT and CDR2 is YNNKEL in the germline V gene (reference sequence). The V and J ends lost 4 bases and 6 bases, in that order; junction bases with no gene match: 7. CDR3 bases: TGTGCCAGCAGCCCGGGACTAGCGGGAGGAGGAGGCAATGAGCAGTTCTTC. Translation gives CASSPGLAGGGGNEQFF.

The genes are TRBV13 and TRBJ1-1; 8 nucleotides align to TRBD1. With 3 bases clipped from V and 0 bases from J, the junction kept 3 bases outside the gene matches. CDR1 is PRHDT and CDR2 is FYEKMQ in the germline V gene (reference sequence). The CDR3 loop spans 15 amino acids. The CDR3 reads CASSFGQGVNTEAFF. The CDR3 DNA reads TGTGCCAGCAGCTTTGGACAGGGTGTGAACACTGAAGCTTTCTTT.

The chain combines TRBV2 with TRBJ2-1, with a tentative D call TRBD2 (7 bases). Germline V lookup: CDR1 SNHLY, CDR2 FYNNEI. The germline V and J ends were trimmed by 7 bases and 10 bases, with 17 bases remaining between them. CDR3 size: 13 residues. CDR3 sequence reads: CASTPPGGREQFF. In DNA, the CDR3 is TGTGCCAGCACCCCCCCCGGGGGGCGAGAGCAGTTCTTC.

The V and J genes are TRBV7-9 and TRBJ2-1; TRBD2 matches at 12 bases. The length of the CDR3 is 14 residues. Germline CDR1 and CDR2: SEHNR and FQNEAQ (reference sequence). V was clipped by 3 bases and J by 10 bases; unmatched bases: 4. CDR3 nucleotide sequence: TGTGCCAGCAGCTTCACCGGGACTAGCGGGGAGCAGTTCTTC. This encodes CASSFTGTSGEQFF.

V and J are TRBV19 and TRBJ1-5; 7 bases match TRBD1. CDR3 size: 13 residues. Germline V gene lookup returns CDR1 LNHDA and CDR2 SQIVND (reference sequence). Trimming took 8 bases from V and 3 from J; bases not matched to a gene: 4. The CDR3 is CASGGTVNQPQHF. In DNA form, the CDR3 reads TGTGCCAGTGGGGGGACAGTCAATCAGCCCCAGCATTTT.

This clone was observed a single time. The chain joins TRBV3-1 (or the pseudogene TRBV3-2) to TRBJ1-3; D gene ambiguous. V was shortened by 1 base and J by 3 bases, with 4 bases between the two germline ends. Germline-derived CDR1 and CDR2 are LGHDT and YNNKEL (reference sequence). The CDR3 spans 13 residues. Here the CDR3 reads CASSQVVGNTIYF. The DNA for the CDR3 is TGTGCCAGCAGCCAAGTCGTTGGAAACACCATATATTTT.

The gene calls are TRBV7-9 and TRBJ2-7; D is possibly TRBD2 (5 bases). The V gene lost 1 base and the J gene lost 0 bases, with 13 bases spanning the gap. The CDR3 consists of 16 residues. Germline-derived CDR1 and CDR2 are SEHNR and FQNEAQ (reference sequence). CDR3 region: CASSLGGPMSSYEQYF. The CDR3, as DNA: TGTGCCAGCAGCTTAGGAGGGCCGATGAGCTCCTACGAGCAGTACTTC.

The rearrangement joins TRBV28 to TRBJ1-6; possible D gene TRBD1, 6 bases. The CDR3 has 14 residues. Per germline, CDR1 MDHEN and CDR2 SYDVKM. V lost 4 bases and J lost 7, with 11 bases in between. The CDR3, as DNA: TGTGCCAGCAGTTCACAGGGTAGGAATTCACCCCTCCACTTT. This sequence encodes CASSSQGRNSPLHF.

The CDR3 nucleotides read TGTGCCAGCAGCTTAGTTGGCAGGCCTCTCGATAACCAAGAGACCCAGTACTTC. Translating gives CASSLVGRPLDNQETQYF. J is TRBJ2-5 and V is TRBV7-8; D gene uncertain. The CDR3 is made up of 18 amino acids. CDR1 SGHVS and CDR2 FQNEAQ come from the germline V gene. Between the trimmed V and J ends, which lost 1 base and 0 bases, there was a span of 18 bases.

This rearrangement joins TRBV7-9 to TRBJ1-6; D is possibly TRBD1 (5 bases). This CDR3 region has 16 residues. Germline CDR1 reads SEHNR; CDR2 reads FQNEAQ (reference sequence). The germline V and J ends were trimmed by 4 bases and 6 bases, with 16 bases remaining between them. The CDR3 is CASSSLRAQANSPLHF. The CDR3 DNA reads TGTGCCAGCAGCTCACTCCGTGCACAGGCTAATTCACCCCTCCACTTT.

With respect to this clone: Its ends do not fully match the called genes, so a read error is possible. The chain uses TRBV7-8 and TRBJ2-5; 9 nucleotides agree with TRBD2. Germline loops: CDR1 SGHVS, CDR2 FQNEAQ. The CDR3 consists of 16 residues. CDR3 coding DNA: TGTGCCAGCAGCTTAGAGGGGGCTGGCGGGAGGGTCGAGCAGCACTTC. Its protein is CASSLEGAGGRVEQHF.

This chain joins TRBV10-3 and TRBJ1-4, with D perhaps TRBD1 (5 bases). The CDR3 consists of 14 residues. Germline lookup yields CDR1 ENHRY and CDR2 SYGVKD. Trimming shortened V by 2 bases and J by 6 bases, and 10 bases separated the two germline ends. The DNA of the CDR3 is TGTGCCATCAGTGAGGGACGGGGGGATGAAAAACTGTTTTTT. Translated: CAISEGRGDEKLFF.

The chain employs TRBV30 and TRBJ1-6, with 8 bases aligning to TRBD1. CDR1 and CDR2 (germline): GTSNPN, SVGIG (reference sequence). The CDR3 consists of 15 residues. The CDR3: CARRTGSSYNSPLHF. The DNA of the CDR3 is TGTGCTCGTCGGACAGGGAGCTCCTATAATTCACCCCTCCACTTT.